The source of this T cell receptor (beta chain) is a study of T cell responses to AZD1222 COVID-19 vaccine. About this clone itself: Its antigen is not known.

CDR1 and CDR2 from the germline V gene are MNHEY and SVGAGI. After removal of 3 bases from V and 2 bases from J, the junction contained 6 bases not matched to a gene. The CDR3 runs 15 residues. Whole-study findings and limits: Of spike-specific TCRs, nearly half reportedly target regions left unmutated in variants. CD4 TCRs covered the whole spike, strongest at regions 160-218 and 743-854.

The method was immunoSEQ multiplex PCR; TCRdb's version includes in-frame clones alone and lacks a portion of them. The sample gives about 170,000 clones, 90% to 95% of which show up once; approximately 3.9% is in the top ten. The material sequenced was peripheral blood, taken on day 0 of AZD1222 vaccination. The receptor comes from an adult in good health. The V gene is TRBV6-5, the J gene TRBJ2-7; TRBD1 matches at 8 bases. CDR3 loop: CASSYTTGDPYEQYF. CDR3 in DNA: TGTGCCAGCAGTTATACGACAGGGGACCCCTACGAGCAGTACTTC.